The source of this TCR beta chain is a study of beta chain features in type 1 diabetes. Findings and caveats of the study: Junctions at VDJ sites from type 1 diabetes patients had fewer insertions and more deletions. For Type 1 diabetes patients, all four CD4+ subsets carried TCRB CDR3s that were moderately but significantly shorter.

As to this clone: Its antigen is unidentified.

The authors reverse transcribed all of the isolated RNA, so sequencing captured expressed TCRB transcripts. Sequencing used immunoSEQ multiplex PCR; TCRdb keeps in-frame clones, though not all of them. Of roughly 730,000 clones listed, 13% are singletons. Each donor gave one heparinised blood draw averaging about 110 mL. Via CD45RO/CCR7/CD25/CD127/CD95/CD27, cells of the CD4+ naive, central memory, regulatory and stem cell-like memory subsets were sorted. V lost 4 bases, J lost 2 bases, and 15 bases lay in between. Germline V gives CDR1 MGHRA, CDR2 YSYEKL. The CDR3 runs 15 residues. This sequence originates from a young man with type 1 diabetes. The rearrangement links TRBV4-1 to TRBJ2-7; D remains unclear. Sequenced input: naive CD4+ T cells from blood. This chain's CDR3 is CASSPNPARPYEQYF. In DNA form, the CDR3 reads TGCGCCAGCAGCCCCAACCCGGCTAGACCCTACGAGCAGTACTTC.